The 23 T cell receptor beta chains in this list originate from one sample, sequenced in a study of blood T cell repertoires in COVID-19. Here immunoSEQ multiplex PCR was the method, and the copy in TCRdb shows in-frame clones only, minus some. The data contain about 39,000 clones, 88% of them singletons. Sequencing was performed on peripheral blood. Receptors originate from a human donor in a cohort sampled during active COVID-19.

This sequence joins TRBV6-2 or TRBV6-3 and TRBJ2-7; tentatively, D is TRBD1 or TRBD2 (7 bases each). CDR1 and CDR2 (germline): MNHEY, SVGEGT. Trimming took off 6 bases at V and 3 bases at J, with 15 bases between the two ends. This CDR3 contains 14 residues. CDR3 bases: TGTGCCAGCAGCAGGGGGGGACAAGTCTACGAGCAGTACTTC. Protein product: CASSRGGQVYEQYF.

This clone appeared once. The chain is built from TRBV7-6 and TRBJ2-3; 10 bases match TRBD2. The CDR3 has 17 amino acids. Germline CDR1 is SGHVS and CDR2 is FNYEAQ. J lost 2 bases, V lost 5 bases, and 10 bases had no gene match. Here the CDR3 DNA reads TGTGCCAGCAGCCCGATTACTAGCGGGAAAACCACAGATACGCAGTATTTT. Residues: CASSPITSGKTTDTQYF.

This chain links TRBV5-1 with TRBJ2-2; 9 bases match TRBD1. Germline values: CDR1 SGHRS, CDR2 YFSETQ. V gave up 3 bases and J gave up 6 bases; unmatched junction bases: 6. The CDR3 sequence is 15 residues long. In DNA, the CDR3 is TGCGCCAGCAGCTCGGGACAGGGTAACGCCGGGGAGCTGTTTTTT. Its protein is CASSSGQGNAGELFF.

The chain links TRBV29-1 to TRBJ1-1; TRBD1 is a possible D gene (6 bases). The V gene's germline CDR1 is SQVTM and CDR2 ANQGSEA. Trimming took off 6 bases at V and 4 bases at J, with 18 bases between the two ends. The CDR3 loop spans 14 amino acids. The CDR3 sequence: CSVPAGGWGTEAFF. The CDR3 nucleotides are TGCAGCGTGCCCGCGGGGGGCTGGGGCACTGAAGCTTTCTTT.

The chain joins TRBV5-6 to TRBJ1-2, with 7 nucleotides matching TRBD1. Germline-derived CDR1 and CDR2 are SGHDT and YYEEEE. CDR3 length equals 18 residues. The ends lost 4 bases at V and 4 bases at J; junction bases unmatched: 19. CDR3 protein: CASSPGGLGDTGAYGYTF. The CDR3 DNA reads as TGTGCCAGCAGCCCCGGCGGGCTGGGGGATACAGGGGCCTATGGCTACACCTTC.

In regard to this clone: Its ends do not fully match the called genes, so a read error is possible. This CDR3 reads CEGGPDTQYF. The CDR3 nucleotides read TGCGAAGGGGGACCAGATACGCAGTATTTT. This chain connects TRBV6-5 to TRBJ2-3; D may be TRBD1 (6 bases). The CDR3 spans 10 residues. Germline CDR1 MNHEY, CDR2 SVGAGI.

The chain has TRBV28 and TRBJ1-2; TRBD1 agrees at 11 bases. The CDR3 is 13 amino acids. Germline trimming cut 9 bases from V and 2 bases from J; bases unmatched to any gene: 2. The germline V gene has CDR1 MDHEN and CDR2 SYDVKM. CDR3 loop: CASWDRGNYGYTF. The CDR3 DNA is TGTGCCAGTTGGGACAGGGGGAACTATGGCTACACCTTC.

As DNA, the CDR3 is TGTGCCAGCAGCAGGCGGGGGGCATTGGGCACTGAAGCTTTCTTT. Translated, it gives CASSRRGALGTEAFF. The V call is TRBV9, the J call TRBJ1-1; D perhaps matches TRBD1 (6 bases). Germline V CDR1 and CDR2: SGDLS, YYNGEE. Trimming removed 4 bases at V and 4 bases at J, with 17 bases between. The CDR3 has 15 residues.

This chain links TRBV7-9 with TRBJ2-1; tentatively, D is TRBD1 (6 bases). The V gene's germline CDR1 is SEHNR and CDR2 FQNEAQ (reference sequence). This CDR3 has 16 amino acids. Trimming stripped 6 bases from V and 8 bases from J, with 23 bases between. CDR3 sequence (DNA): TGTGCCAGCAGATCGGACAGTCCCGGGCCAGTCGATGAGCAGTTCTTC. It translates to CASRSDSPGPVDEQFF.

The chain employs TRBV25-1 and TRBJ1-1; no definite D call. Germline V gives CDR1 MGHDK, CDR2 SYGVNS. Between the trimmed V and J ends, which lost 5 bases and 0 bases, there was a span of 7 bases. The CDR3 is 13 amino acids. The CDR3 here is CASSWEMNTEAFF. CDR3 DNA: TGTGCCAGCAGTTGGGAGATGAACACTGAAGCTTTCTTT.

This clone was observed once. The gene calls are TRBV11-2 and TRBJ1-6; no definite D call. The CDR3 runs 13 residues. CDR1 is SGHAT and CDR2 is FQNNGV in the germline V gene. Trimming removed 5 bases from V and 10 bases from J, with 12 bases in between. The CDR3 nucleotides read TGTGCCAGCAGCCCCCAGTCGCAATCACCCCTCCACTTT. Encoded protein: CASSPQSQSPLHF.

The J gene is TRBJ2-7, the V gene TRBV9; maybe TRBD2 (6 bases). CDR1 is SGDLS, CDR2 YYNGEE, per germline. The germline V and J ends were trimmed by 0 bases and 0 bases, with 10 bases remaining between them. CDR3 length: 15 residues. The CDR3 loop is CASSVGDSSSYEQYF. DNA for the CDR3: TGTGCCAGCAGCGTAGGGGACTCGAGCTCCTACGAGCAGTACTTC.

This clone was detected only a few times. V usage is TRBV5-1 and J usage is TRBJ2-7; 10 bases are shared with TRBD2. CDR1 and CDR2 (germline): SGHRS, YFSETQ. The CDR3 has 13 amino acids. V shed 6 bases, J shed 6 bases, and the junction held 6 bases outside the gene matches. The CDR3 region has the DNA TGCGCCAGCAAGGAAATAGCGGGGGGCGAGCAGTACTTC. It yields the protein CASKEIAGGEQYF.

The gene calls are TRBV14 and TRBJ2-7, with D perhaps TRBD2 (5 bases). V lost 0 bases and J 3 bases, leaving 6 bases between the germline ends. The CDR3 loop spans 13 amino acids. The germline V gene encodes CDR1 SGHDN and CDR2 FVKESK. CDR3 region: CASSQERGYEQYF. In DNA, the CDR3 is TGTGCCAGCAGCCAAGAACGGGGCTACGAGCAGTACTTC.

V gene TRBV13 combines with J gene TRBJ2-1; 7 bases match TRBD1. Germline assignment: CDR1 PRHDT and CDR2 FYEKMQ (reference sequence). This CDR3 is built from 14 residues. V shed 5 bases, J shed 4 bases, and the junction held 5 bases outside the gene matches. The CDR3 is CASSPRGQYNEQFF. Here the CDR3 DNA reads TGTGCCAGCAGCCCTAGGGGACAGTACAATGAGCAGTTCTTC.

V is TRBV27 and J is TRBJ2-3, with TRBD2 matching over 9 bases. CDR1 and CDR2 from the germline V gene are MNHEY and SMNVEV (reference sequence). CDR3 size: 15 residues. V shed 2 bases, J shed 5 bases, and the junction held 5 bases outside the gene matches. DNA for the CDR3: TGTGCCAGCAGTTTACTAGCGGGGATAGTAGATACGCAGTATTTT. Amino acids: CASSLLAGIVDTQYF.

The chain links TRBV30 to TRBJ2-3; tentatively, D is TRBD2 (5 bases). Trimming shortened V by 3 bases and J by 4 bases, and 11 bases separated the two germline ends. CDR3 length: 13 residues. Germline V gene sequence: CDR1 GTSNPN, CDR2 SVGIG (reference sequence). The CDR3 spells CAWSPDYPDTQYF. CDR3 DNA: TGTGCCTGGAGCCCAGACTATCCAGATACGCAGTATTTT.

This rearrangement joins TRBV3-1 (or the pseudogene TRBV3-2) to TRBJ1-3; the D gene is possibly TRBD1 (5 bases). CDR1 and CDR2 (germline): LGHDT, YNNKEL (reference sequence). Deletions cut 2 bases from V and 3 bases from J, with 11 bases between. The CDR3 is 15 amino acids. The CDR3 loop is CASSQMGRGGNTIYF. DNA for the CDR3: TGTGCCAGCAGCCAAATGGGGCGGGGTGGAAACACCATATATTTT.

The chain is built from TRBV5-1 and TRBJ2-5, with 8 bases fitting TRBD2. The V gene end was trimmed by 2 bases and the J gene end by 5 bases; junction bases not matched to a gene: 8. The CDR3 contains 15 residues. Germline CDR1 and CDR2: SGHRS and YFSETQ. The CDR3 spells CASSLDASGSETQYF. CDR3 bases: TGCGCCAGCAGCTTAGATGCTAGCGGGTCGGAGACCCAGTACTTC. The complete variable domain, with remaining parts taken from reference TRBV5-1 and TRBJ2-5, reads KAGVTQTPRYLIKTRGQQVTLSCSPISGHRSVSWYQQTPGQGLQFLFEYFSETQRNKGNFPGRFSGRQFSNSRSEMNVSTLELGDSALYLCASSLDASGSETQYFGPGTRLLVL.

The chain couples TRBV13 to TRBJ2-3; D unclear. V was shortened by 7 bases and J by 1 base, with 15 bases between the two germline ends. The CDR3 runs 15 residues. Per germline, CDR1 PRHDT and CDR2 FYEKMQ (reference sequence). This chain's CDR3 is CASNRRLVGTDTQYF. The CDR3 DNA follows: TGTGCCAGCAACCGCCGACTGGTAGGCACAGATACGCAGTATTTT.

The rearrangement joins TRBV29-1 to TRBJ2-3; 11 bases align to TRBD2. V shed 4 bases, J shed 2 bases, and the junction held 5 bases outside the gene matches. The CDR3 loop spans 15 amino acids. CDR1 and CDR2 (germline): SQVTM, ANQGSEA. CDR3 region: CSVAGLADNTDTQYF. For the CDR3, the DNA is TGCAGCGTTGCGGGACTAGCGGACAACACAGATACGCAGTATTTT.

V gene TRBV5-1 combines with J gene TRBJ2-7; unclear D gene. With 0 bases removed from V and 6 bases from J, the gap between germline ends came to 4 bases. The CDR3 consists of 11 residues. From germline, CDR1 is SGHRS and CDR2 YFSETQ. This chain's CDR3 is CASSLGAEQYF. The CDR3, as DNA: TGCGCCAGCAGCTTGGGCGCCGAGCAGTACTTC.

This clone was recorded a few times. The rearrangement joins TRBV28 to TRBJ2-1; TRBD2 matches 10 bases. Germline-derived CDR1 and CDR2 are MDHEN and SYDVKM. The CDR3 length is 17 residues. Unmatched junction bases numbered 6, after V lost 3 bases and J lost 1 base. The CDR3 coding sequence is TGTGCCAGCAGTTTTCCGACTAGCGGGTTATCCTACAATGAGCAGTTCTTC. Residues: CASSFPTSGLSYNEQFF.